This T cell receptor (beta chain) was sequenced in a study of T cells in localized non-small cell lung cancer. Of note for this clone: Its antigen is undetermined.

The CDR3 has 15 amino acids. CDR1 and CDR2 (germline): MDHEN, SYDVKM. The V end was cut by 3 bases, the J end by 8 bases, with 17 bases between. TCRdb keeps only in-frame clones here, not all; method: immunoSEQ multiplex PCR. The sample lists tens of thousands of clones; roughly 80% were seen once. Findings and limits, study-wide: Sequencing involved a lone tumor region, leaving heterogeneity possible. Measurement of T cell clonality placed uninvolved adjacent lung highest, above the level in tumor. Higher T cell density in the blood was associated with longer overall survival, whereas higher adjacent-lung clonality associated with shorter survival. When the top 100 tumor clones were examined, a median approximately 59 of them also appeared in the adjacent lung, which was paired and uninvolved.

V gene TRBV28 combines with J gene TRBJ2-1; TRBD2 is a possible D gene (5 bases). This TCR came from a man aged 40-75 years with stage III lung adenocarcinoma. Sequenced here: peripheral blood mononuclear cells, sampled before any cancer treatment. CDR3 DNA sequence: TGTGCCAGCAGTTTCTCAGGCGGGCCTTGGGATGAGCAGTTCTTC. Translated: CASSFSGGPWDEQFF.